This T cell receptor beta chain was recovered during a study of monozygotic twins with inflammatory bowel disease. TCRdb reprocessed the 5' RACE reads and stores each CDR3 protein as one record, lacking DNA. The sample is made up of 400,000 to 500,000 distinct CDR3 sequences, and the top ten hold less than 2.5% of it. There are 15 residues in the CDR3. Germline CDR1 and CDR2: SGHKS and YYEKEE (reference sequence). Study conclusions and caveats: T cell subtypes that differed could not be told apart.

As concerns this clonotype: Its antigen is not identified.

This chain connects TRBV5-5 to TRBJ2-6; with no DNA, the TCRdb D assignment of TRBD1 cannot be verified. Sequencing input: blood. This receptor was taken from a human donor with ulcerative colitis or Crohn's disease, or a healthy co-twin of an affected twin (not recorded which). CDR3 protein: CASSRRGAGANVLTF.